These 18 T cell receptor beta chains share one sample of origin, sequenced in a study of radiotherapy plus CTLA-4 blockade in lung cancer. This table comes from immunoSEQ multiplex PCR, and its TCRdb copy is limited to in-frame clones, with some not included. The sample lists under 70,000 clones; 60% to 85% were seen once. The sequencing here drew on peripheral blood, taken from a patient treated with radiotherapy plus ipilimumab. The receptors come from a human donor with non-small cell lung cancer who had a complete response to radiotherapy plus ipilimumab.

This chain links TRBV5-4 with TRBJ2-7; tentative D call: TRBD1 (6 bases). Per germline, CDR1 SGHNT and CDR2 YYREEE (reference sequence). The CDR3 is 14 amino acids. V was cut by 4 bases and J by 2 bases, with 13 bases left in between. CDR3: CASSQAGQTYEQYF. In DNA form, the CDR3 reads TGTGCCAGCAGCCAAGCAGGACAGACCTACGAGCAGTACTTC.

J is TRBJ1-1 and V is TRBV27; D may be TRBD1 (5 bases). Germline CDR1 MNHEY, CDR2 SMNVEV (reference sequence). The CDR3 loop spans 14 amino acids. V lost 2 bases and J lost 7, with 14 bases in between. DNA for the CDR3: TGTGCCAGCAGTTTAGACGCAGGTGGGGGTGAAGCTTTCTTT. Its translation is CASSLDAGGGEAFF.

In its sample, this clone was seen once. The CDR3 loop reads CSVEDTYGYTF. DNA for the CDR3: TGCAGCGTTGAAGACACTTATGGCTACACCTTC. The rearrangement links TRBV29-1 to TRBJ1-2; no reliable D call. Trimming stripped 0 bases from V and 5 bases from J, with 4 bases between. The CDR3 length is 11 residues. Germline V CDR1 and CDR2: SQVTM, ANQGSEA.

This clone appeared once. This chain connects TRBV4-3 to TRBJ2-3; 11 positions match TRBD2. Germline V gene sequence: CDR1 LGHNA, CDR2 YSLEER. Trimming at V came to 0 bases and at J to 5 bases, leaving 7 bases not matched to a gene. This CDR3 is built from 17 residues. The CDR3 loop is CASSQDPSGGSLDTQYF. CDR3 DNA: TGCGCCAGCAGCCAAGACCCTAGCGGGGGGAGTTTAGATACGCAGTATTTT.

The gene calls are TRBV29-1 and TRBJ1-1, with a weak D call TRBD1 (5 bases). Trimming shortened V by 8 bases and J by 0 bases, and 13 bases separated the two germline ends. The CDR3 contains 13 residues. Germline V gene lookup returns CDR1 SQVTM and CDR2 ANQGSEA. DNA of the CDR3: TGCAGCTCCAAGGAGGGGCTGAACACTGAAGCTTTCTTT. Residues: CSSKEGLNTEAFF.

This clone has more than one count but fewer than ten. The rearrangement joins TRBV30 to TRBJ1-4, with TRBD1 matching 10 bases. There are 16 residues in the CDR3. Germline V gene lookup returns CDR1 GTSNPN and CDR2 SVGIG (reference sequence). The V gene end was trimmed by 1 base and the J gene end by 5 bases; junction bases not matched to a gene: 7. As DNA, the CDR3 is TGTGCCTGGAGTGCACCGGGACAGGGGCTGAATGAAAAACTGTTTTTT. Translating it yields CAWSAPGQGLNEKLFF. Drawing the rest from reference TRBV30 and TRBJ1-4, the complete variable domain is SQTIHQWPATLVQPVGSPLSLECTVEGTSNPNLYWYRQAAGRGLQLLFYSVGIGQISSEVPQNLSASRPQDRQFILSSKKLLLSDSGFYLCAWSAPGQGLNEKLFFGSGTQLSVL.

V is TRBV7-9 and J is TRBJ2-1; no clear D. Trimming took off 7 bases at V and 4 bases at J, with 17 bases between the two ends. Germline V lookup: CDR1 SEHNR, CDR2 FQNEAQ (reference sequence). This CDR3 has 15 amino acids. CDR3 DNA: TGTGCCAGCACTCCCTCAGAGACTCGATACAATGAGCAGTTCTTC. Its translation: CASTPSETRYNEQFF.

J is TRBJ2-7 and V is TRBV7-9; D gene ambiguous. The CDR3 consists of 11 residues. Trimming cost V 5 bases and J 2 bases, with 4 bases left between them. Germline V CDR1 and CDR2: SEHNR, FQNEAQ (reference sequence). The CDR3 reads CASSETYEQYV. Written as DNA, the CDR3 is TGTGCCAGCAGCGAAACCTACGAGCAGTACGTC.

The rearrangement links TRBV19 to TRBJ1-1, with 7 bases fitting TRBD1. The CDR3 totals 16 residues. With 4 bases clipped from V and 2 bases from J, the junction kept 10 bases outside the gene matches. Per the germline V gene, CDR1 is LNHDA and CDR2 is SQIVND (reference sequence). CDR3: CASSNNLRQGNTEAFF. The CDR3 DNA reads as TGTGCCAGTAGTAATAACCTTCGACAGGGAAACACTGAAGCTTTCTTT.

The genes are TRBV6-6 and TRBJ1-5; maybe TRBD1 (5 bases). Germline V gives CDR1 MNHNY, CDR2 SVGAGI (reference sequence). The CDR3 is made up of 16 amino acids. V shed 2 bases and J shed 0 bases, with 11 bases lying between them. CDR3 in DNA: TGTGCCAGCAGTTACCCCGCAGGGTATAGCAATCAGCCCCAGCATTTT. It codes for CASSYPAGYSNQPQHF.

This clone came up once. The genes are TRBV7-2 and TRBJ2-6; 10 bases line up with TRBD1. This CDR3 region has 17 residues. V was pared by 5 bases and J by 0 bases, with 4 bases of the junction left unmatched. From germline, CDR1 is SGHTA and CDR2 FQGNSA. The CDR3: CASSARDRGSGANVLTF. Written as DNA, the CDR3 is TGTGCCAGCAGCGCACGGGACAGGGGCTCTGGGGCCAACGTCCTGACTTTC.

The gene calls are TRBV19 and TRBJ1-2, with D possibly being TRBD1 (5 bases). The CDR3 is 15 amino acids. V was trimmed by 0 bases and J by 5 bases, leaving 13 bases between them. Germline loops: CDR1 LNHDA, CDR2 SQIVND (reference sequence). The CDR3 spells CASSIEKGHSYGYTF. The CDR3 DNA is TGTGCCAGTAGTATAGAGAAGGGGCACAGTTATGGCTACACCTTC.

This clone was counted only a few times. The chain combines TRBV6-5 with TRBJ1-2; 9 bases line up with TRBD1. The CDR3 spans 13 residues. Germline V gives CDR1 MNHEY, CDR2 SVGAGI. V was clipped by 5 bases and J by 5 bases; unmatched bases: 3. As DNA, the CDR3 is TGTGCCAGCAGTGCGGGACAGGGATATGGCTACACCTTC. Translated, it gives CASSAGQGYGYTF.

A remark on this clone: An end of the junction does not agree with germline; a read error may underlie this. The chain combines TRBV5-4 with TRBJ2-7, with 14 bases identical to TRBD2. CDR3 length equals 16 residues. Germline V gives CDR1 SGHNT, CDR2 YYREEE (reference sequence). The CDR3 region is CASSLRGLAGDYERYF. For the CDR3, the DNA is TGTGCCAGCAGCTTGAGGGGACTAGCGGGGGACTACGAGCGGTACTTC. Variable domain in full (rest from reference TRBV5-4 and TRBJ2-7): ETGVTQSPTHLIKTRGQQVTLRCSSQSGHNTVSWYQQALGQGPQFIFQYYREEENGRGNFPPRFSGLQFPNYSSELNVNALELDDSALYLCASSLRGLAGDYERYFGPGTRLTVT.

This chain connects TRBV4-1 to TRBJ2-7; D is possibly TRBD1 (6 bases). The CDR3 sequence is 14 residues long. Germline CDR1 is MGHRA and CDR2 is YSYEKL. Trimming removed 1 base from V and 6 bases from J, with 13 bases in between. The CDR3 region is CASSQVGQIGEQYF. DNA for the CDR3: TGCGCCAGCAGCCAAGTTGGACAGATCGGCGAGCAGTACTTC.

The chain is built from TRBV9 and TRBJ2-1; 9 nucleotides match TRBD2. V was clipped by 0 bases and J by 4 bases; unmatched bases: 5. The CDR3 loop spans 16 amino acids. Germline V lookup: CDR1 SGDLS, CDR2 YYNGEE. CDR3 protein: CASSVGSSGKYNEQFF. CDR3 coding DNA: TGTGCCAGCAGCGTAGGGTCTAGCGGGAAATACAATGAGCAGTTCTTC.

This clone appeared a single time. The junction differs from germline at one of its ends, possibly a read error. This CDR3 is CASSRDRAGGELFF. The CDR3 coding sequence is TGTGCTAGCAGCCGTGACAGGGCAGGCGGGGAGCTGTTTTTT. V gene TRBV7-7 combines with J gene TRBJ2-2; TRBD1 matches 7 bases. CDR1 and CDR2 from the germline V gene are SSHAT and FNYEAQ (reference sequence). This CDR3 contains 14 residues.

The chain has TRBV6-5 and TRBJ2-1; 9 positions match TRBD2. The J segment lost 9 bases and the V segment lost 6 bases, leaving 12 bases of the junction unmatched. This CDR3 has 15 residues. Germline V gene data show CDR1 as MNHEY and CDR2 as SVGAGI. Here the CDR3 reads CASRSGRSSNGEQFF. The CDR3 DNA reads TGTGCCAGCAGAAGCGGGAGGAGCTCAAACGGTGAGCAGTTCTTC.